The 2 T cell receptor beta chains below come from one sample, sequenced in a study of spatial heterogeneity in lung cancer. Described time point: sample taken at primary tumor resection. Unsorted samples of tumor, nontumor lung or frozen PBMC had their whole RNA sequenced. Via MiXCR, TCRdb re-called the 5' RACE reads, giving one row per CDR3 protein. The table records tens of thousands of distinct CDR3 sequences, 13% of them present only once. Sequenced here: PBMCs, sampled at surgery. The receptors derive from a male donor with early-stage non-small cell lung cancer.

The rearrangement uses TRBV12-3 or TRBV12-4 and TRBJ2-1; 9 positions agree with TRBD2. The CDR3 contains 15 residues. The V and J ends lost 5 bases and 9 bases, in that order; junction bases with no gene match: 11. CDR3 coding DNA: TGTGCCAGCAGTCCGGGACTAGCAGACGACGTTGAGCAGTTCTTC. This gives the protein CASSPGLADDVEQFF.

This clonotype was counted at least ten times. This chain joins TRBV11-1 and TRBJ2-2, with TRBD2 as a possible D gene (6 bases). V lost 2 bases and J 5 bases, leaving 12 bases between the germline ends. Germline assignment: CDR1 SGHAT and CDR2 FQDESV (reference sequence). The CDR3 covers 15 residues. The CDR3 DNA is TGTGCCAGCAGCTTAAGTAGCGGAAGGACCGGGGAGCTGTTTTTT. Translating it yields CASSLSSGRTGELFF. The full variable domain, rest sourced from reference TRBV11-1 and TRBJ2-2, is EAEVAQSPRYKITEKSQAVAFWCDPISGHATLYWYRQILGQGPELLVQFQDESVVDDSQLPKDRFSAERLKGVDSTLKIQPAELGDSAMYLCASSLSSGRTGELFFGEGSRLTVL.